The sequence of this T cell receptor (beta chain) was determined in a study of blood T cell repertoires in COVID-19. Clones were read by immunoSEQ multiplex PCR, and TCRdb kept only the in-frame ones, dropping some. The repertoire consists of 300,000 to 350,000 clones, with almost 90% occurring once and the leading ten covering 1%. Individuals drawn from under 30 US areas were about 18 to 95 years old. Participants were placed into cohorts based on the clinical history they reported. Germline assignment: CDR1 SGHRS and CDR2 YFSETQ. The V gene end was trimmed by 0 bases and the J gene end by 6 bases; junction bases not matched to a gene: 7. The CDR3 totals 17 residues.

The sequenced material came from PBMCs or T cells enriched from blood (not recorded which). V gene TRBV5-1 combines with J gene TRBJ2-1, with 12 bases that match TRBD2. The clonotype originates from a woman aged 25 to 39 who had been exposed to COVID-19. The CDR3 region is CASSLEASGRAGNEQFF. The CDR3 DNA reads TGCGCCAGCAGCTTGGAGGCTAGCGGGAGGGCGGGCAATGAGCAGTTCTTC.